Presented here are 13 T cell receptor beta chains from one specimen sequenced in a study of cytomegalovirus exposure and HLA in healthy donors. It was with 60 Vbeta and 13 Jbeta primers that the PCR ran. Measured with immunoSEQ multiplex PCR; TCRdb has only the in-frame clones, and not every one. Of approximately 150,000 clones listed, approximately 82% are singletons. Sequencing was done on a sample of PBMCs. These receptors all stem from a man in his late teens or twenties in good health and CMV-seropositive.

The CDR3, as DNA: TGTGCCAGCAGCCAGGGGGAGAACACCGGGGAGCTGTTTTTT. Translation: CASSQGENTGELFF. This chain uses TRBV11-3 with TRBJ2-2, with 7 bases fitting TRBD1. CDR3 length equals 14 residues. Germline loops: CDR1 SGHNT, CDR2 YENEEA. The J segment lost 1 base and the V segment lost 5 bases, leaving 1 base of the junction unmatched.

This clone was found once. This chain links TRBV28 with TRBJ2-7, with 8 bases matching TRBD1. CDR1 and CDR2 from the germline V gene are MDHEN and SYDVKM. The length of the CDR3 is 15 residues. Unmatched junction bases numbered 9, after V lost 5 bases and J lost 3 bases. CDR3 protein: CASSNIQGVGYEQYF. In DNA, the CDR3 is TGTGCCAGCAGTAACATACAGGGGGTGGGCTACGAGCAGTACTTC.

The CDR3 nucleotides read TGTGCCAGCAGCTTGGCCGGCAGGGGGTACGAGCAGTACTTC. Amino acid sequence: CASSLAGRGYEQYF. This chain uses TRBV5-4 with TRBJ2-7, with 7 bases fitting TRBD1. The germline gives CDR1 SGHNT, CDR2 YYREEE (reference sequence). The CDR3 extends over 14 amino acids. Trimming cost V 0 bases and J 4 bases; bases outside gene matches: 4.

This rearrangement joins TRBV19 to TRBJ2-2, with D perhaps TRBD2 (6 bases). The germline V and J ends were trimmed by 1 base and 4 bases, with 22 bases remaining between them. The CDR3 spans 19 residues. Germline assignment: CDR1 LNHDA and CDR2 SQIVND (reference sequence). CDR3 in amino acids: CASSIVVFVSGPGTGELFF. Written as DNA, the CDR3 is TGTGCCAGTAGTATAGTTGTTTTTGTTAGCGGCCCGGGCACCGGGGAGCTGTTTTTT.

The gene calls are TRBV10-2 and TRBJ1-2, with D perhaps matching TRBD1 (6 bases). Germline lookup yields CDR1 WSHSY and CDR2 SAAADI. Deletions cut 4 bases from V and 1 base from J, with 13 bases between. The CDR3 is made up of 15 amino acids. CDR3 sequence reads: CASSGGQGHNYGYTF. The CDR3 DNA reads TGCGCCAGCAGTGGGGGACAAGGTCATAACTATGGCTACACCTTC.

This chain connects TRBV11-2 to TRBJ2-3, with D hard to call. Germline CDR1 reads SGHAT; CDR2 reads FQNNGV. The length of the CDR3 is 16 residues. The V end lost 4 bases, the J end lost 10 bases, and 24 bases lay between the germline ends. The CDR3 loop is CASSSLPRGTFRSQYF. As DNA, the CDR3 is TGTGCCAGCAGCTCCCTGCCCCGCGGCACCTTTCGTTCGCAGTATTTT.

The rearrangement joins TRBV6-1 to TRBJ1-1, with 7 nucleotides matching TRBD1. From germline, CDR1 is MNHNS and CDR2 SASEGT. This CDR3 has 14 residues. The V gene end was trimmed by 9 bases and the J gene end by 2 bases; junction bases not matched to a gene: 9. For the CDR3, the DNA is TGTGCCAGTGGCCAGGGGGTGGCTAACACTGAAGCTTTCTTT. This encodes CASGQGVANTEAFF.

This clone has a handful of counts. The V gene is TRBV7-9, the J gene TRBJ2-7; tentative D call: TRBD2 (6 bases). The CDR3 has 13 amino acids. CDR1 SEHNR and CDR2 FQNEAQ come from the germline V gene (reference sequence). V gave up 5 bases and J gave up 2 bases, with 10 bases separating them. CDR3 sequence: CASSRDSTYEQYF. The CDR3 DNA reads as TGTGCCAGCAGCCGGGACTCTACCTACGAGCAGTACTTC.

The CDR3 DNA reads TGTGCCAGCAGCTTAGCCCCCGTATGCGGGCAGTACTTC. Protein: CASSLAPVCGQYF. This chain uses TRBV7-8 with TRBJ2-7; D gene ambiguous. The CDR3 is made up of 13 amino acids. The germline V gene has CDR1 SGHVS and CDR2 FQNEAQ. V lost 0 bases and J 9 bases, leaving 12 bases between the germline ends.

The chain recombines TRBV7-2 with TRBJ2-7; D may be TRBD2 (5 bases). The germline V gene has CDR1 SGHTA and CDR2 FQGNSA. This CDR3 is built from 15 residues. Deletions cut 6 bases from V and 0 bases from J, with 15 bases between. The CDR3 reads CASSSSGIISYEQYF. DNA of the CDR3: TGTGCCAGCAGTTCAAGCGGTATTATCTCCTACGAGCAGTACTTC.

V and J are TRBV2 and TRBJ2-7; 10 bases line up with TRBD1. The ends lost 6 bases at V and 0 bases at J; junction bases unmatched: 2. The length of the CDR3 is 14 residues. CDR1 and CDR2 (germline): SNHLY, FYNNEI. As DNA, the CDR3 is TGTGCCAGCAGGGGGGACAGGGGCTCCTACGAGCAGTACTTC. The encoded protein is CASRGDRGSYEQYF.

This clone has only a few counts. This chain's CDR3 is CASSYRKFYQPQHF. The CDR3 bases are TGTGCCAGCAGTTACAGGAAGTTTTATCAGCCCCAGCATTTT. This chain links TRBV2 with TRBJ1-5, with D maybe TRBD1 (5 bases). Trimming cost V 5 bases and J 5 bases, with 13 bases left between them. This CDR3 is built from 14 residues. Per germline, CDR1 SNHLY and CDR2 FYNNEI. The entire variable domain, with the rest obtained from reference TRBV2 and TRBJ1-5, is as follows: EPEVTQTPSHQVTQMGQEVILRCVPISNHLYFYWYRQILGQKVEFLVSFYNNEISEKSEIFDDQFSVERPDGSNFTLKIRSTKLEDSAMYFCASSYRKFYQPQHFGDGTRLSIL.

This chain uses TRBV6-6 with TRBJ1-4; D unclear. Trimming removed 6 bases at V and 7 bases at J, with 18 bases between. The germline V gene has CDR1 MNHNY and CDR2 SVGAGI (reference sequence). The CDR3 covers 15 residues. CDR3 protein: CASSRRPEGGEKLFF. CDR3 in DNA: TGTGCCAGCAGCCGTAGACCCGAAGGAGGTGAAAAACTGTTTTTT.